This TCR beta chain was recovered during a study of T cell changes during pregnancy in multiple sclerosis. Using immunoSEQ multiplex PCR, the repertoire was profiled, and TCRdb retains in-frame clones only, with some absent. The profile shows approximately 94,000 clones, about 92% of them singletons. The V gene lost 2 bases and the J gene lost 7 bases, with 7 bases spanning the gap. This CDR3 contains 11 residues. Germline values: CDR1 SGHNT, CDR2 YYREEE (reference sequence). The receptor was derived from a female donor with multiple sclerosis, enrolled in a pregnancy study. Sequencing used peripheral blood, obtained after pregnancy. The rearrangement uses TRBV5-4 and TRBJ2-7, with D tentatively TRBD2 (5 bases). This CDR3 is CASSLTGEQYF. The CDR3 bases are TGTGCCAGCAGCTTAACGGGAGAGCAGTACTTC. The full variable domain, in which reference TRBV5-4 and TRBJ2-7 provide the parts outside the CDR3, is ETGVTQSPTHLIKTRGQQVTLRCSSQSGHNTVSWYQQALGQGPQFIFQYYREEENGRGNFPPRFSGLQFPNYSSELNVNALELDDSALYLCASSLTGEQYFGPGTRLTVT.